Following are 16 T cell receptor beta chains from one sample sequenced in a study of T cells in Graves' hyperthyroidism and ophthalmopathy. What was amplified from RNA transcripts were TCR beta CDR3 regions. RT-PCR in the first round (using the HTBI primer set) targeted the TCR CDR3. One entry per CDR3 protein results from TCRdb running MiXCR on the multiplex PCR reads. This sample yields 300,000 to 400,000 distinct CDR3 sequences, of which approximately 14% are seen a single time; approximately 11% belongs to the top ten. The sample taken for sequencing was blood. These receptors all come from a woman in her sixties or seventies with Graves' hyperthyroidism.

A note on this clonotype: Without the conserved terminal phenylalanine or tryptophan, this CDR3 likely stems from a read error. The chain has TRBV6-1 and TRBJ2-6; 7 nucleotides align to TRBD2. Germline loops: CDR1 MNHNS, CDR2 SASEGT. CDR3 length equals 15 residues. The V gene end was trimmed by 4 bases and the J gene end by 1 base; junction bases not matched to a gene: 1. CDR3 sequence (DNA): TGTGCCAGCAGTGGGGGGGGTTCTGGGGCCAACGTCCTGACTCTC. The encoded protein is CASSGGGSGANVLTL.

The sample holds a few counts of this clonotype. This chain joins TRBV11-2 and TRBJ2-1, with D perhaps matching TRBD2 (6 bases). The V end was cut by 5 bases, the J end by 3 bases, with 17 bases between. The CDR3 has 16 amino acids. Per the germline V gene, CDR1 is SGHAT and CDR2 is FQNNGV. The CDR3 nucleotides are TGTGCCAGCAGCATTCTTAGCGGACTTTTCTACAATGAGCAGTTCTTC. Its translation: CASSILSGLFYNEQFF.

About this clonotype: This may arise from a read error, as a much more abundant clone is one base away. This sequence joins TRBV7-9 and TRBJ2-7, with 10 bases matching TRBD1. The CDR3 is 16 residues long. The V segment lost 5 bases and the J segment 6 bases; nucleotides outside the gene matches: 13. The germline CDR1 and CDR2 sequences are SEHNR and FQNEAQ (reference sequence). Here the CDR3 reads CASSATLRQGAPEQYF. As DNA, the CDR3 is TGTGCCAGCAGCGCTACGTTGAGACAGGGGGCGCCCGAGCAGTACTTC. Full variable domain (rest looked up from reference TRBV7-9 and TRBJ2-7): DTGVSQNPRHKITKRGQNVTFRCDPISEHNRLYWYRQTLGQGPEFLTYFQNEAQLEKSRLLSDRFSAERPKGSFSTLEIQRTEQGDSAMYLCASSATLRQGAPEQYFGPGTRLTVT.

This clonotype was picked up many times. The chain links TRBV2 to TRBJ1-6, with a tentative D call TRBD1 (5 bases). Between the trimmed V and J ends, which lost 11 bases and 8 bases, there was a span of 19 bases. The CDR3 contains 14 residues. Germline V gene sequence: CDR1 SNHLY, CDR2 FYNNEI. This CDR3 reads CAGMDGRGHSPLHF. The CDR3 DNA sequence: TGTGCCGGCATGGATGGCCGGGGCCATTCACCCCTCCACTTT.

This clonotype was seen at least ten times. The J gene is TRBJ1-5, the V gene TRBV30; D may be TRBD1 (6 bases). V was clipped by 2 bases and J by 6 bases, with 17 bases between them. The CDR3 spans 15 residues. The V gene's germline CDR1 is GTSNPN and CDR2 SVGIG (reference sequence). Written as DNA, the CDR3 is TGTGCCTGGAGTCTATCCTCAGGGGCAGGTCAGCCCCAGCATTTT. Its translation is CAWSLSSGAGQPQHF.

V usage is TRBV20-1 and J usage is TRBJ1-2, with TRBD1 identical over 7 bases. The V segment lost 1 base and the J segment 4 bases; nucleotides outside the gene matches: 6. The CDR3 has 14 residues. CDR1 and CDR2 (germline): DFQATT, SNEGSKA (reference sequence). CDR3 sequence: CSARGFNRGYGYTF. CDR3 coding DNA: TGCAGTGCTAGAGGTTTTAACAGGGGCTATGGCTACACCTTC.

This clonotype appeared a few times. The chain has TRBV27 and TRBJ2-3, with D perhaps matching TRBD1 (6 bases). With 2 bases removed from V and 2 bases from J, the gap between germline ends came to 14 bases. CDR1 is MNHEY, CDR2 SMNVEV, per germline (reference sequence). The CDR3 runs 16 residues. Here the CDR3 DNA reads TGTGCCAGCAGTTTACACCTAGACAGGTACACAGATACGCAGTATTTT. Translating gives CASSLHLDRYTDTQYF.

Turning to this clonotype: Given the absence of the conserved phenylalanine or tryptophan at the CDR3 end, a read error is likely. V and J are TRBV4-2 and TRBJ2-1; D is unresolved. Between the trimmed V and J ends, which lost 0 bases and 6 bases, there was a span of 18 bases. The germline V gene encodes CDR1 LGHNA and CDR2 YNFKEQ. The CDR3 sequence is 17 residues long. The CDR3 bases are TGTGCCAGCAGCCAAGACCCCCAGGCGGCACCTTTCAATGAGCAGTTCTGC. Its protein is CASSQDPQAAPFNEQFC.

This clonotype was detected ten times or more. The chain links TRBV6-5 to TRBJ2-7; the match to TRBD2 covers 16 bases. The germline V gene encodes CDR1 MNHEY and CDR2 SVGAGI. Trimming at V came to 4 bases and at J to 2 bases, leaving 5 bases not matched to a gene. The CDR3 spans 17 residues. CDR3 protein: CASSLGLAGGPAYEQYF. CDR3 DNA: TGTGCCAGCAGTTTGGGACTAGCGGGAGGGCCGGCCTACGAGCAGTACTTC.

The chain links TRBV30 to TRBJ2-1; D is perhaps TRBD1 or TRBD2 (5 bases each). Per the germline V gene, CDR1 is GTSNPN and CDR2 is SVGIG (reference sequence). V was trimmed by 1 base and J by 6 bases, leaving 13 bases between them. The CDR3 runs 14 residues. CDR3 region: CAWSGDATFNEQFF. The CDR3 coding sequence is TGTGCCTGGAGTGGGGACGCAACATTCAATGAGCAGTTCTTC.

The chain uses TRBV19 and TRBJ1-4; D may be TRBD1 (6 bases). CDR1 is LNHDA, CDR2 SQIVND, per germline (reference sequence). The CDR3 covers 13 residues. The V end lost 5 bases, the J end lost 4 bases, and 8 bases lay between the germline ends. CDR3 region: CASSGQSNEKLFF. The CDR3 nucleotides are TGTGCCAGTAGTGGACAGAGTAATGAAAAACTGTTTTTT.

There are many counts of this clonotype. The chain combines TRBV20-1 with TRBJ1-5; D uncertain. The V end lost 0 bases, the J end lost 5 bases, and 14 bases lay between the germline ends. The germline V gene encodes CDR1 DFQATT and CDR2 SNEGSKA (reference sequence). The CDR3 is 15 amino acids. This CDR3 reads CSARDLRSGDQPQHF. The CDR3, as DNA: TGCAGTGCTAGAGATCTGAGGAGTGGGGATCAGCCCCAGCATTTT.

This clonotype was recorded many times. This sequence joins TRBV7-8 and TRBJ2-7, with 7 bases fitting TRBD1. The germline CDR1 and CDR2 sequences are SGHVS and FQNEAQ. This CDR3 region has 14 residues. With 9 bases clipped from V and 2 bases from J, the junction kept 10 bases outside the gene matches. CDR3 coding DNA: TGTGCCAGTTCGGGCCGGACAGGCACCTACGAGCAGTACTTC. Amino acids: CASSGRTGTYEQYF.

This clonotype was observed at least ten times. The chain links TRBV7-9 to TRBJ2-1; TRBD1 might be the D (7 bases). Germline CDR1 is SEHNR and CDR2 is FQNEAQ (reference sequence). V shed 3 bases and J shed 12 bases, with 18 bases lying between them. This CDR3 region has 14 residues. CDR3 residues: CASSFLVQGGGQFF. CDR3 DNA: TGTGCCAGCAGCTTCCTCGTGCAGGGGGGCGGGCAGTTCTTC. The variable domain in full, with the rest retrieved from reference TRBV7-9 and TRBJ2-1, is DTGVSQNPRHKITKRGQNVTFRCDPISEHNRLYWYRQTLGQGPEFLTYFQNEAQLEKSRLLSDRFSAERPKGSFSTLEIQRTEQGDSAMYLCASSFLVQGGGQFFGPGTRLTVL.

This clonotype showed up many times. The chain recombines TRBV20-1 with TRBJ1-2; D gene ambiguous. Germline V lookup: CDR1 DFQATT, CDR2 SNEGSKA (reference sequence). The CDR3 covers 12 residues. V was shortened by 3 bases and J by 2 bases, with 7 bases between the two germline ends. CDR3 sequence reads: CSASHENYGYTF. For the CDR3, the DNA is TGCAGTGCTAGCCACGAGAACTATGGCTACACCTTC.

There are many counts of this clonotype. The genes are TRBV20-1 and TRBJ1-5; maybe TRBD1 (5 bases). CDR3 size: 13 residues. V was trimmed by 5 bases and J by 6 bases, leaving 14 bases between them. In germline, CDR1 is DFQATT, CDR2 SNEGSKA (reference sequence). The CDR3 region is CSARPGEAQPQHF. The CDR3 DNA follows: TGCAGTGCTCGCCCGGGGGAGGCTCAGCCCCAGCATTTT.